Following are 14 T cell receptor beta chains from one sample sequenced in a study of T cells in Graves' hyperthyroidism and ophthalmopathy. Researchers took RNA transcripts and amplified the TCR beta CDR3 regions from them. In the first-round RT-PCR of the TCR CDR3, the HTBI primer set was used. TCRdb independently ran MiXCR on the multiplex PCR reads; one entry per CDR3 protein. The profile shows under 600,000 distinct CDR3 sequences, 16% of them singletons. The sequencing sample was made of blood. The origin of the receptors is a woman aged 35 to 49 with Graves' ophthalmopathy.

The V call is TRBV5-5, the J call TRBJ2-1; 7 bases agree with TRBD2. Germline values: CDR1 SGHKS, CDR2 YYEKEE (reference sequence). J gave up 3 bases and V 2 bases, and 2 bases lay outside the gene matches. The CDR3 runs to 14 residues. This CDR3 reads CASSLAGHYNEQFF. The CDR3 bases are TGTGCCAGCAGCTTAGCGGGGCACTACAATGAGCAGTTCTTC.

The rearrangement uses TRBV5-1 and TRBJ1-2, with D hard to call. Germline V gene sequence: CDR1 SGHRS, CDR2 YFSETQ. This CDR3 region has 12 residues. V was pared by 7 bases and J by 4 bases, with 11 bases between. The CDR3, as DNA: TGCGCCAGCTTACAAACGATCTATGGCTACACCTTC. Translating gives CASLQTIYGYTF.

J is TRBJ2-4 and V is TRBV6-6; perhaps D is TRBD1 or TRBD2 (5 bases each). V lost 0 bases and J 1 base, leaving 13 bases between the germline ends. The CDR3 contains 17 residues. Germline-derived CDR1 and CDR2 are MNHNY and SVGAGI (reference sequence). For the CDR3, the DNA is TGTGCCAGCAGTTACTCGGGGGAAACTATCGCCAAAAACATTCAGTACTTC. Its translation is CASSYSGETIAKNIQYF.

The V gene is TRBV12-3 or TRBV12-4, the J gene TRBJ2-6; a weak D match, TRBD2 (6 bases). This CDR3 is 15 amino acids long. V lost 5 bases to trimming and J lost 2 bases, with 10 bases between them. The CDR3 sequence: CASSVAGTGANVLTF. In DNA form, the CDR3 reads TGTGCCAGCAGTGTCGCGGGAACTGGGGCCAACGTCCTGACTTTC.

This clonotype has at least ten counts. The chain couples TRBV20-1 to TRBJ1-5, with 10 nucleotides matching TRBD1. The CDR3 runs to 15 residues. V gave up 3 bases and J gave up 2 bases; unmatched junction bases: 4. Germline V gene data show CDR1 as DFQATT and CDR2 as SNEGSKA (reference sequence). The CDR3 DNA sequence: TGCAGTGCTAGTTCGACAGGGGGCGGCAATCAGCCCCAGCATTTT. Its translation is CSASSTGGGNQPQHF.

The V gene is TRBV4-1, the J gene TRBJ2-1, with 7 bases lining up with TRBD2. The J call may not be correct, given that the DNA end is closer to TRBJ2-7. The CDR3 is 15 residues long. Germline values: CDR1 MGHRA, CDR2 YSYEKL. The CDR3 is CASSQGTRGTNEQYF. DNA of the CDR3: TGCGCCAGCAGCCAAGGGACTAGGGGTACGAATGAGCAGTACTTC.

V and J are TRBV14 and TRBJ1-2; TRBD1 is a possible D gene (5 bases). The CDR3 sequence is 13 residues long. Germline lookup yields CDR1 SGHDN and CDR2 FVKESK. Trimming left V 6 bases short and J 4 bases short, with 12 bases between. The CDR3 DNA reads as TGTGCCAGCAGTGCTGGGGGGTCCTATGGCTACACCTTC. Translation: CASSAGGSYGYTF.

The sample holds a few counts of this clonotype. The CDR3 region is CASSLSGGRVVLTF. CDR3 bases: TGTGCCAGCAGCCTCTCTGGGGGGAGGGTCGTCCTGACTTTC. The chain recombines TRBV3-1 with TRBJ2-6; 7 bases are shared with TRBD2. The germline V gene encodes CDR1 LGHDT and CDR2 YNNKEL (reference sequence). The junction had 9 bases not matched to a gene; V was cut back by 4 bases and J by 12 bases. The CDR3 is 14 amino acids.

This clonotype appeared many times. CDR3 DNA sequence: TGTGCCAGCTCACCCGAGGTCGGTTCGGGCGAGCAGTACTTC. Translation: CASSPEVGSGEQYF. This sequence joins TRBV18 and TRBJ2-7; D call uncertain. V was clipped by 3 bases and J by 6 bases, with 15 bases between them. The CDR3 is 14 amino acids. Germline-derived CDR1 and CDR2 are KGHSH and LQKENI.

This clonotype was observed at least ten times. The V call is TRBV12-3 or TRBV12-4, the J call TRBJ2-1; 13 bases fit TRBD2. The trim removed 4 bases at V and 9 bases at J, leaving 6 bases unmatched. The CDR3 contains 15 residues. The CDR3 is CASSSGLAGVGEQFF. The DNA of the CDR3 is TGTGCCAGCAGTTCTGGACTAGCGGGGGTGGGTGAGCAGTTCTTC.

This clonotype was seen many times. This chain joins TRBV11-2 and TRBJ1-2; D is ambiguous. CDR3 length: 13 amino acids. Between the trimmed V and J ends, which lost 0 bases and 6 bases, there was a span of 8 bases. In germline, CDR1 is SGHAT, CDR2 FQNNGV. CDR3 nucleotide sequence: TGTGCCAGCAGCTTAGAACTGACGCATGGCTACACCTTC. Its protein product is CASSLELTHGYTF.

As for this clonotype: A much larger clone differs by one base, so this may be a read error. The chain links TRBV12-3 or TRBV12-4 to TRBJ2-7; D is possibly TRBD1 or TRBD2 (5 bases each). The CDR3 has 12 amino acids. CDR3 residues: CASRTPGSEQCF. CDR3 nucleotide sequence: TGTGCCAGCAGGACCCCAGGGAGCGAGCAGTGCTTC.

There are many counts of this clonotype. For the CDR3, the DNA is TGTGCCAGCTCACCAAGTCGATTCGAGCAGTACTTC. Encoded protein: CASSPSRFEQYF. The chain carries TRBV18 and TRBJ2-7, with D hard to call. The V and J ends lost 2 bases and 6 bases respectively, with 8 bases between them. The length of the CDR3 is 12 residues. In germline, CDR1 is KGHSH, CDR2 LQKENI.

This clonotype was observed many times. V is TRBV11-2 and J is TRBJ2-5, with 8 bases identical to TRBD2. Germline loops: CDR1 SGHAT, CDR2 FQNNGV. J was trimmed by 5 bases and V by 3 bases; bases with no gene match: 2. This CDR3 region has 13 residues. CDR3 DNA: TGTGCCAGCAGCTTCACGGGAGGGGAGACCCAGTACTTC. Residues: CASSFTGGETQYF.